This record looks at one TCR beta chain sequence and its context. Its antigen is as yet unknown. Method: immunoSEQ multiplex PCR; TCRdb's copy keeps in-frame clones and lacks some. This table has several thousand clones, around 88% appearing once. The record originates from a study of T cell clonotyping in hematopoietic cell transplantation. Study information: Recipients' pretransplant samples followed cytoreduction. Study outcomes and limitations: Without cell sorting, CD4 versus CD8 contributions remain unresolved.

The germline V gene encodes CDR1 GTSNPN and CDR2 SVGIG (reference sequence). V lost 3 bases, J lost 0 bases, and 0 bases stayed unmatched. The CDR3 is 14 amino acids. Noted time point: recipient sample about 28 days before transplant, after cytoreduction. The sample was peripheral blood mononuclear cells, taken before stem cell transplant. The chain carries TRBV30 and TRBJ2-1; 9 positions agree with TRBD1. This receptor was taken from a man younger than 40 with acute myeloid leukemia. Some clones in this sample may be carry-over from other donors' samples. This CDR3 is CAWRGQGSYNEQFF. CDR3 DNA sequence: TGTGCCTGGAGGGGACAGGGCTCCTACAATGAGCAGTTCTTC. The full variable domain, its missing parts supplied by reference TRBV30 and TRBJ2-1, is SQTIHQWPATLVQPVGSPLSLECTVEGTSNPNLYWYRQAAGRGLQLLFYSVGIGQISSEVPQNLSASRPQDRQFILSSKKLLLSDSGFYLCAWRGQGSYNEQFFGPGTRLTVL.